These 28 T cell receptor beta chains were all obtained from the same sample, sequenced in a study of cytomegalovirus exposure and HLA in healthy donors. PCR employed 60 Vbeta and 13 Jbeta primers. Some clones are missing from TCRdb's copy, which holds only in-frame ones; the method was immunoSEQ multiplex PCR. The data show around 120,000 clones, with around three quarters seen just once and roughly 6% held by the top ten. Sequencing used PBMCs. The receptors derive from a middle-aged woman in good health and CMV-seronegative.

This CDR3 reads CASSPGVRSTDTQYF. Here the CDR3 DNA reads TGTGCCAGCTCCCCCGGGGTTCGGAGCACAGATACGCAGTATTTT. J is TRBJ2-3 and V is TRBV27; tentative D call: TRBD2 (5 bases). The CDR3 has 15 amino acids. Per germline, CDR1 MNHEY and CDR2 SMNVEV (reference sequence). V lost 8 bases, J lost 0 bases, and 15 bases lay in between.

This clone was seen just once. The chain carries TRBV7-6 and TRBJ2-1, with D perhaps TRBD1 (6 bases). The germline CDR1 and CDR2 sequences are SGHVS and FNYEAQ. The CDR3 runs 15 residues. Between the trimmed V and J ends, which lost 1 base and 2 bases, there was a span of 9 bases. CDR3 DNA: TGTGCCAGCAGCTTAGAAGGGGGAACCTACAATGAGCAGTTCTTC. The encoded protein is CASSLEGGTYNEQFF.

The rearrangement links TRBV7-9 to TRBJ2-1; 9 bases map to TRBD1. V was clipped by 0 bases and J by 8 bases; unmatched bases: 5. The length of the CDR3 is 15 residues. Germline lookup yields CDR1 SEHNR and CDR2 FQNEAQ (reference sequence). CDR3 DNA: TGTGCCAGCAGCTTAGCAGGACAGGGGAGGGATGAGCAGTTCTTC. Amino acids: CASSLAGQGRDEQFF.

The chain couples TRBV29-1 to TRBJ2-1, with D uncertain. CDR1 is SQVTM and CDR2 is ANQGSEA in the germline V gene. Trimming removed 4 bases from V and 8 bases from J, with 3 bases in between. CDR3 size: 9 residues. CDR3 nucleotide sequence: TGCAGCGTTGGAGATGAGCAGTTCTTC. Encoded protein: CSVGDEQFF.

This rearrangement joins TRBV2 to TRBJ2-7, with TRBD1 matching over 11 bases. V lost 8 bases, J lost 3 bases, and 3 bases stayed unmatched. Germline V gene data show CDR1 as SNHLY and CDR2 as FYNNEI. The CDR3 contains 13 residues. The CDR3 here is CASVGTGGYEQYF. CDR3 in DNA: TGTGCCAGCGTAGGGACAGGGGGCTACGAGCAGTACTTC.

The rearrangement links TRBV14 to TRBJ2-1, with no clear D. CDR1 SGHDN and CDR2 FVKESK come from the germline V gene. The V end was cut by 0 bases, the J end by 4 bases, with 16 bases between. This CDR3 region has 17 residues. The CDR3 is CASSQDLGPAPYNEQFF. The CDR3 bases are TGTGCCAGCAGCCAAGATCTGGGCCCGGCGCCTTACAATGAGCAGTTCTTC.

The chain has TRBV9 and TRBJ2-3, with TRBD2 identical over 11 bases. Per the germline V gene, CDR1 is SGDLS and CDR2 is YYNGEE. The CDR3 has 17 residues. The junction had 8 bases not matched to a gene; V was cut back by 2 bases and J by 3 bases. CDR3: CASSVPLAGGPTDTQYF. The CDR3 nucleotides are TGTGCCAGCAGCGTCCCCTTAGCGGGAGGGCCGACAGATACGCAGTATTTT. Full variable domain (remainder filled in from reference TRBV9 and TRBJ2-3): DSGVTQTPKHLITATGQRVTLRCSPRSGDLSVYWYQQSLDQGLQFLIQYYNGEERAKGNILERFSAQQFPDLHSELNLSSLELGDSALYFCASSVPLAGGPTDTQYFGPGTRLTVL.

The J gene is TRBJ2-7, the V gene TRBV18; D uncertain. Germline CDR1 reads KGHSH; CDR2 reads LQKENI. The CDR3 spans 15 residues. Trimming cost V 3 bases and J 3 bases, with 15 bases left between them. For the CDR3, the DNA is TGTGCCAGCTCACCGACACGCACCGGTTACTACGAGCAGTACTTC. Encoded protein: CASSPTRTGYYEQYF.

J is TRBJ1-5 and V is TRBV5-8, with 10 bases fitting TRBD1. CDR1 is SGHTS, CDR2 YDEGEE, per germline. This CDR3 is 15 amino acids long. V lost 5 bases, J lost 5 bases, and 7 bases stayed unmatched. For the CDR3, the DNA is TGTGCCAGCAGAAGACAGGGGGCATCGCATCAGCCCCAGCATTTT. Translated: CASRRQGASHQPQHF.

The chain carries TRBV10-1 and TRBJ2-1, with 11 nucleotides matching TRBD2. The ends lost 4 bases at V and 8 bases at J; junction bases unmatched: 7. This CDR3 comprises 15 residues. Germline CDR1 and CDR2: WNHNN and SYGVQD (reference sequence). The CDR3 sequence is CASSVAGGPVHEQFF. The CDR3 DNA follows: TGCGCCAGCAGTGTAGCGGGAGGGCCCGTTCATGAGCAGTTCTTC.

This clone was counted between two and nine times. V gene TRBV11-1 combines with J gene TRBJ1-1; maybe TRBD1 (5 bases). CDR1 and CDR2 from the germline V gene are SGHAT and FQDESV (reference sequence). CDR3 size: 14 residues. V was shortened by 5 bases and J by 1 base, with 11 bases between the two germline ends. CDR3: CASSRARANTEAFF. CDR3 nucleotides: TGTGCCAGCAGCCGAGCCAGGGCGAACACTGAAGCTTTCTTT.

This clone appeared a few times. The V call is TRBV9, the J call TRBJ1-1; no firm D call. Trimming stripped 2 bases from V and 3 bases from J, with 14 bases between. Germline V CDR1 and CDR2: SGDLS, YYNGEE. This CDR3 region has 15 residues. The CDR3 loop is CASSVGRKRDTEAFF. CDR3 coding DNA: TGTGCCAGCAGCGTTGGGCGGAAGAGGGACACTGAAGCTTTCTTT.

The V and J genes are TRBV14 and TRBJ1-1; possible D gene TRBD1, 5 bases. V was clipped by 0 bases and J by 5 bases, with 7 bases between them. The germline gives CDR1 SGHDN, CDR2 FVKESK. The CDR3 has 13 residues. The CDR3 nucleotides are TGTGCCAGCAGCCAAGAAGCAGGGACTGAAGCTTTCTTT. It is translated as CASSQEAGTEAFF.

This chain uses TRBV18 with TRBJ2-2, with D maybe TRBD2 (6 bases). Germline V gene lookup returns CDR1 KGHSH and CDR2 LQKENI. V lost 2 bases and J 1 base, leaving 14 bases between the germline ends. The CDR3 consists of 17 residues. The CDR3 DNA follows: TGTGCCAGCTCACCAAGAGGAGGGGCGCAGAACACCGGGGAGCTGTTTTTT. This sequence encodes CASSPRGGAQNTGELFF. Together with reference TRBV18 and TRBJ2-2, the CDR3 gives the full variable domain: NAGVMQNPRHLVRRRGQEARLRCSPMKGHSHVYWYRQLPEEGLKFMVYLQKENIIDESGMPKERFSAEFPKEGPSILRIQQVVRGDSAAYFCASSPRGGAQNTGELFFGEGSRLTVL.

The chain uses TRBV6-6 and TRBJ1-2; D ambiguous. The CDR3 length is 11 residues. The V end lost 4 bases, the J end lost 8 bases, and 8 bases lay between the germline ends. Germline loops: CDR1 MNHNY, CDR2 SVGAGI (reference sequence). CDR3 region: CASSFRVGYTF. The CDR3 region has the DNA TGTGCCAGCAGTTTTCGGGTAGGCTACACCTTC.

CDR3 residues: CASSYSVGQSYGYTF. DNA for the CDR3: TGTGCCAGCAGTTACTCTGTAGGACAGAGCTATGGCTACACCTTC. This chain joins TRBV6-5 and TRBJ1-2; D possibly corresponds to TRBD1 (6 bases). Germline-derived CDR1 and CDR2 are MNHEY and SVGAGI. Trimming took off 0 bases at V and 4 bases at J, with 12 bases between the two ends. The length of the CDR3 is 15 residues.

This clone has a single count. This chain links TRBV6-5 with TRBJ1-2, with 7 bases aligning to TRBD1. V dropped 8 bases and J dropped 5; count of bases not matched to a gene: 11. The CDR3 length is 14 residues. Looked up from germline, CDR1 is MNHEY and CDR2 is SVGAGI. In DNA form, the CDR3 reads TGTGCCAGCTCTCTAGGGGGACAGCCATATGGCTACACCTTC. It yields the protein CASSLGGQPYGYTF.

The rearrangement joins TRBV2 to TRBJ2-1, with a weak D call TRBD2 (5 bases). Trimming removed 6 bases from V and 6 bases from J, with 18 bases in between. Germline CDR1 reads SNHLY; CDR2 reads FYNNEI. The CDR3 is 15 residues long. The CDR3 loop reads CASRRENTKTNEQFF. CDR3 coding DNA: TGTGCCAGCAGGAGGGAGAATACTAAAACCAATGAGCAGTTCTTC.

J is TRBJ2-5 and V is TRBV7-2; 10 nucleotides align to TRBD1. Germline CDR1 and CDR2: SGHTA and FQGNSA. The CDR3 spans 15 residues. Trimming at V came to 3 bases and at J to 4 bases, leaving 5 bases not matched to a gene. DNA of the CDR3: TGTGCCAGCAGCTTCGTGACAGGGGGCGGAGAGACCCAGTACTTC. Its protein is CASSFVTGGGETQYF. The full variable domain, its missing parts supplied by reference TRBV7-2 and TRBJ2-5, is GAGVSQSPSNKVTEKGKDVELRCDPISGHTALYWYRQSLGQGLEFLIYFQGNSAPDKSGLPSDRFSAERTGGSVSTLTIQRTQQEDSAVYLCASSFVTGGGETQYFGPGTRLLVL.

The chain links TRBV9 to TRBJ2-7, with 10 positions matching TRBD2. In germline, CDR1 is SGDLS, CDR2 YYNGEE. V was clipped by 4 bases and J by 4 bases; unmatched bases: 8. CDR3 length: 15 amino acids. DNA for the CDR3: TGTGCCAGCAGCTTATTAGCGGGAGGCGGATACGAGCAGTACTTC. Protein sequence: CASSLLAGGGYEQYF. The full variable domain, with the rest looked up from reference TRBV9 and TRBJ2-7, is DSGVTQTPKHLITATGQRVTLRCSPRSGDLSVYWYQQSLDQGLQFLIQYYNGEERAKGNILERFSAQQFPDLHSELNLSSLELGDSALYFCASSLLAGGGYEQYFGPGTRLTVT.

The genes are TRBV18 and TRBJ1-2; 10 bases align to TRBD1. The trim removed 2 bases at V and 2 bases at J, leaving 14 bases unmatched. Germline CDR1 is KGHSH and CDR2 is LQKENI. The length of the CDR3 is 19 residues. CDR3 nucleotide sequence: TGTGCCAGCTCACCATATTCCGAGGGGGGACAGGGGATGAACTATGGCTACACCTTC. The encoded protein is CASSPYSEGGQGMNYGYTF.

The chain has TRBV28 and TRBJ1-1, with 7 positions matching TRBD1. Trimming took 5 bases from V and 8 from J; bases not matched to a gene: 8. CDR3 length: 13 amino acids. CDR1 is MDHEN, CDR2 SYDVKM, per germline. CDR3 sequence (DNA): TGTGCCAGCAGTCCGCGACAGGGAACCGAAGCTTTCTTT. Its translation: CASSPRQGTEAFF.

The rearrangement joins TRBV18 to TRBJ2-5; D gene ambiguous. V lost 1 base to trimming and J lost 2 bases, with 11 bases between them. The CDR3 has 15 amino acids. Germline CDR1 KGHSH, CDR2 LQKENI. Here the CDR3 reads CASSPRLELQETQYF. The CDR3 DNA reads TGTGCCAGCTCACCACGACTCGAGTTGCAAGAGACCCAGTACTTC.

The CDR3 DNA is TGTGCCATCAGCCCGGGACTAGCGGGAGTTTGGGAGACCCAGTACTTC. This translates into CAISPGLAGVWETQYF. V is TRBV10-3 and J is TRBJ2-5; 14 bases are a match to TRBD2. CDR1 is ENHRY, CDR2 SYGVKD, per germline. J lost 5 bases, V lost 6 bases, and 8 bases had no gene match. The CDR3 covers 16 residues.

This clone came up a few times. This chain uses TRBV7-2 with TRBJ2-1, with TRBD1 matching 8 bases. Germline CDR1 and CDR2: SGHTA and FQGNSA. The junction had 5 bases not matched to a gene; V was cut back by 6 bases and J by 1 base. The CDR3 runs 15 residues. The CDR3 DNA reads TGTGCCAGCAGATCCGACAGGGGATCCTACAATGAGCAGTTCTTC. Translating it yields CASRSDRGSYNEQFF.

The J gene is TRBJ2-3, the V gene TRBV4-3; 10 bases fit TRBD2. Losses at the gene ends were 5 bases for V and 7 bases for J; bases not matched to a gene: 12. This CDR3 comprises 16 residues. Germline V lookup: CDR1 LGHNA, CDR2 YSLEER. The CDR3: CASSSQARAGGNTQYF. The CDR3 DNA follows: TGCGCCAGCAGCTCCCAAGCCCGAGCGGGAGGGAATACGCAGTATTTT.

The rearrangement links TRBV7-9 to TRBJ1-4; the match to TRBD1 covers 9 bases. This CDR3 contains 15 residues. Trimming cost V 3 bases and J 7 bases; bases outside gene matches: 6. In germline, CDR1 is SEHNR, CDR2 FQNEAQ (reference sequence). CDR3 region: CASSLGDREVEKLFF. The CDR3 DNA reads TGTGCCAGCAGCTTGGGGGACAGGGAGGTTGAAAAACTGTTTTTT.

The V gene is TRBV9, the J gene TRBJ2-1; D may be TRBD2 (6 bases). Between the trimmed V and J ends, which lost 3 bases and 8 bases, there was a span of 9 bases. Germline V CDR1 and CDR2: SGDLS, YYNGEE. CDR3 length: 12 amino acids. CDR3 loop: CASSATRHEQFF. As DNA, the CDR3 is TGTGCCAGCAGCGCGACTAGACATGAGCAGTTCTTC.